What follows are 10 T cell receptor beta chains derived from one specimen sequenced in a study of blood T cell repertoires in COVID-19. TCRdb's copy holds only in-frame clones and misses some; the assay was immunoSEQ multiplex PCR. The repertoire holds about 230,000 clones, with 86% as singletons. Sequencing was carried out using peripheral blood. The origin of the receptors is a man aged 50-59 years with COVID-19, enrolled during active disease.

The J gene is TRBJ1-5, the V gene TRBV6-5; D remains ambiguous. Germline V gene data show CDR1 as MNHEY and CDR2 as SVGAGI. V lost 2 bases and J 4 bases, leaving 6 bases between the germline ends. The CDR3 is made up of 13 amino acids. The CDR3 nucleotides read TGTGCCAGCAGTTACACCCGGAATCAGCCCCAGCATTTT. It codes for CASSYTRNQPQHF.

The chain recombines TRBV3-1 (or the pseudogene TRBV3-2) with TRBJ1-2; 9 bases are a match to TRBD1. CDR1 and CDR2 (germline): LGHDT, YNNKEL (reference sequence). The CDR3 runs to 13 residues. V was pared by 5 bases and J by 5 bases, with 3 bases of the junction left unmatched. CDR3 DNA: TGTGCCAGCAGCACACAGGGGGCGTATGGCTACACCTTC. Its protein product is CASSTQGAYGYTF.

The chain recombines TRBV29-1 with TRBJ2-3; 8 positions agree with TRBD1. Germline V lookup: CDR1 SQVTM, CDR2 ANQGSEA. Trimming removed 8 bases from V and 1 base from J; junction bases left unmatched: 5. This CDR3 is 13 amino acids long. In DNA, the CDR3 is TGCAGCACCCCGGGACAGGGCACAGATACGCAGTATTTT. Encoded protein: CSTPGQGTDTQYF.

The rearrangement joins TRBV12-5 to TRBJ2-7; 11 positions match TRBD2. The junction had 15 bases not matched to a gene; V was cut back by 4 bases and J by 4 bases. This CDR3 spans 18 amino acids. Germline loops: CDR1 LGHNT, CDR2 FRNRAP. The CDR3 spells CASGSPLPSGRSWYEQYF. The CDR3 nucleotides read TGTGCTAGTGGTTCTCCCCTCCCTAGCGGGAGGTCCTGGTACGAGCAGTACTTC.

The chain is built from TRBV18 and TRBJ2-7; D possibly corresponds to TRBD2 (7 bases). V lost 3 bases and J 5 bases, leaving 11 bases between the germline ends. The CDR3 runs to 13 residues. The germline V gene encodes CDR1 KGHSH and CDR2 LQKENI. In DNA form, the CDR3 reads TGTGCCAGCTCACCTCCGGGGGGCAACGAGCAGTACTTC. It encodes CASSPPGGNEQYF.

The rearrangement links TRBV5-1 to TRBJ1-6, with unresolved D. V shed 4 bases and J shed 8 bases, with 10 bases lying between them. CDR1 and CDR2 from the germline V gene are SGHRS and YFSETQ. The CDR3 runs to 13 residues. The CDR3 protein is CASSRQKDSPLHF. The DNA of the CDR3 is TGCGCCAGCAGCCGCCAGAAAGATTCACCCCTCCACTTT.

This chain links TRBV6-1 with TRBJ1-2; the D gene is possibly TRBD1 (6 bases). V lost 2 bases, J lost 8 bases, and 12 bases lay in between. The CDR3 sequence is 13 residues long. Per germline, CDR1 MNHNS and CDR2 SASEGT. The CDR3 region has the DNA TGTGCCAGCAGTGAACGGGGGGCGGGAGGCTACACCTTC. This gives the protein CASSERGAGGYTF.

V usage is TRBV11-3 and J usage is TRBJ1-6; a weak D match, TRBD1 (5 bases). The V gene's germline CDR1 is SGHNT and CDR2 YENEEA. V lost 3 bases and J lost 10, with 10 bases in between. The CDR3 contains 13 residues. DNA for the CDR3: TGTGCCAGCAGCTTGGGGGGTGGCTCACCCCTCCACTTT. This codes for CASSLGGGSPLHF.

The rearrangement links TRBV7-9 to TRBJ1-5, with 9 bases identical to TRBD1. Germline V gene lookup returns CDR1 SEHNR and CDR2 FQNEAQ (reference sequence). With 5 bases clipped from V and 6 bases from J, the junction kept 5 bases outside the gene matches. The CDR3 contains 14 residues. The DNA of the CDR3 is TGTGCCAGCAGCCTCGGACAGGGGCTTCAGCCCCAGCATTTT. This encodes CASSLGQGLQPQHF.

The chain links TRBV6-5 to TRBJ1-2; TRBD1 might be the D (6 bases). From germline, CDR1 is MNHEY and CDR2 SVGAGI. This CDR3 contains 14 residues. Trimming shortened V by 7 bases and J by 6 bases, and 18 bases separated the two germline ends. CDR3 sequence: CASTRSGAGDGYTF. CDR3 nucleotide sequence: TGTGCCAGCACTCGTTCGGGGGCGGGAGATGGCTACACCTTC.